The 4 T cell receptor beta chains reported below all come from one sample, sequenced in a study of Graves' ophthalmopathy and Graves' hyperthyroidism. Amplification from RNA transcripts yielded the TCR beta CDR3 regions. First-round RT-PCR relied on HTBI primers, and a second-round multiplex PCR came next. TCRdb reanalysed the multiplex PCR reads using MiXCR and keeps one entry per CDR3 protein. This table has about 740,000 distinct CDR3 sequences, around 40% appearing once. Material: peripheral blood. The origin of the receptors is an adult man with Graves' ophthalmopathy.

The chain uses TRBV25-1 and TRBJ1-2, with D maybe TRBD1 (6 bases). Trimming pared 5 bases from V and 4 bases from J, leaving 20 bases between. The CDR3 extends over 16 amino acids. Germline CDR1 reads MGHDK; CDR2 reads SYGVNS. For the CDR3, the DNA is TGTGCCAGCAGTCTCAAGGGGGACCGGGACATCTATGGCTACACCTTC. This codes for CASSLKGDRDIYGYTF.

The J gene is TRBJ2-2, the V gene TRBV7-2, with 7 bases identical to TRBD1. V trimming: 5 bases; J trimming: 2 bases; junction bases outside the gene matches: 8. This CDR3 is built from 16 residues. Per the germline V gene, CDR1 is SGHTA and CDR2 is FQGNSA. The CDR3 region has the DNA TGTGCCAGCAGCCTCCTCGGGACAGTTAACACCGGGGAGCTGTTTTTT. Translation: CASSLLGTVNTGELFF. The whole variable domain, filled in from reference TRBV7-2 and TRBJ2-2, reads GAGVSQSPSNKVTEKGKDVELRCDPISGHTALYWYRQSLGQGLEFLIYFQGNSAPDKSGLPSDRFSAERTGGSVSTLTIQRTQQEDSAVYLCASSLLGTVNTGELFFGEGSRLTVL.

This clonotype was seen repeatedly, ten times or more. This chain links TRBV12-3 or TRBV12-4 with TRBJ1-2; D remains ambiguous. The CDR3 totals 12 residues. V lost 6 bases and J lost 8, with 13 bases in between. In nucleotides, the CDR3 is TGTGCCAGCAGCCCAGGAGGCAGGGGCTACACCTTC. It is translated as CASSPGGRGYTF.

A note on this clonotype: This may stem from a read error, because a much larger clone lies one nucleotide away. As DNA, the CDR3 is TGTGCCAACAGCTTATCAGGGACCCGCGATTCACCCCTCCACTTT. Protein product: CANSLSGTRDSPLHF. The chain employs TRBV2 and TRBJ1-6; perhaps TRBD1 as D (5 bases). The V and J ends lost 10 bases and 8 bases respectively, with 21 bases between them. This CDR3 is built from 15 residues. Germline V gene data show CDR1 as SNHLY and CDR2 as FYNNEI.